This T cell receptor (beta chain) was obtained from a study of cytomegalovirus exposure and HLA in healthy donors (TCRdb year 2017). As for the study more broadly: According to an earlier analysis of 587 of the donors, 200 million or so T cells yielded some 120 million unique TCR beta sequences and approximately 280 Gb of sequence data. An early release that covered about 640 HLA-typed donors contained about 300 gigabases of sequencing data and about 84 million unique TCR sequences. The genetic ancestry cluster associated with self-reported Caucasian donors included over 65% of the roughly 390 genotyped donors. The study was designed to test whether signatures of past pathogen exposure could be identified by cataloging public T cell receptors. The study profiled the T cell repertoires of under 850 subjects by immunosequencing and related them to cytomegalovirus serostatus. In addition to the first cohort of 500 to 850 subjects, a separate validation cohort of under 150 different subjects was used. To predict cytomegalovirus infection status, the study combined high-throughput TCR immunosequencing, statistical association of individual TCRs with disease status, and machine learning. A later analysis re-examined previously published TCR beta repertoires from just over 650 donors and added high-resolution HLA genotyping to investigate patterns of TCR occurrence. The later analysis used no new phenotypic data to find candidate immune exposures, relying instead on TCR beta sequences and their occurrence across donors. In an earlier analysis of about 590 of the donors, high-throughput TCR beta sequencing was used to judge whether each TCR beta V gene segment behaved as functional or pseudogenic. Alongside the repertoire data, information on donor age, sex, ethnicity and CMV serostatus was compiled. A later genetic analysis took genome-wide SNP genotypes for 398 of the 666 donors and used that subset as a discovery cohort. All discovery cohort repertoires had been generated on a single sequencing platform. Class I and class II HLA loci were covered by the typing at four-digit resolution. Typing coverage differed by locus: A, B, C, DRB1 and DQB1 were typed in roughly 620-630 donors, DQA1 in 500 to 550, DPA1 in some 570, and DPB1 in roughly 470. Five DR-DQ haplotypes were handled as single units for association and clustering because linkage in the cohort was strong. Across roughly 420 genotyped donors of the cohort, an average of about 200,000 unique TCR beta nucleotide sequences per donor were sequenced, and roughly a sixth of those sequences were non-productive.

Based on the germline V gene (reference sequence), the CDR1 and CDR2 sequences are MNHEY and SMNVEV. The trim is 7 bases for V and 6 bases for J, with a gap of 9 bases between the germline ends. From cysteine to phenylalanine, the CDR3 is 11 amino acids long. Of all the DNA, just the CDR3 is kept, 33 bases in frame from base 1. Concerning this clone: There is no known antigen for this receptor.

The library was generated by the immunoSEQ multiplex PCR assay. A mixture of 60 forward primers for TCR Vbeta segments and 13 reverse primers for TCR Jbeta segments was used in the multiplex PCR. Amplification of the CDR3 region of rearranged TCR beta genes was performed with a multiplex PCR assay on genomic DNA. The amplified TCR beta libraries were sequenced on the Illumina HiSeq System as 87-base-pair reads. In the authors' own workflow: Across the 666 repertoires, a later analysis counted roughly 77 million unique TCR beta chains, 9.5 million to 13 million of which were shared by at least two donors. Raw reads were error-corrected and collapsed into unique sequences by a nearest-neighbor algorithm in which closely related sequences were merged to remove PCR and sequencing errors. To assign V, D and J gene segments, CDR3 sequences were aligned to IMGT reference sequences. For a sequence to be retained, at least a six-nucleotide match to both a V gene segment and a J gene segment was required. Rearrangements were classified as productive when the CDR3 lacked stop codons and remained in frame with V and J, and all other rearrangements were classified as non-productive. CDR3 was defined according to IMGT convention as the region running from the second conserved V-encoded cysteine to the conserved J-encoded phenylalanine. In an earlier analysis of approximately 500 of the donors, sequences lacking an unambiguous match to a single V gene segment were excluded. In an earlier analysis of a few hundred of the donors, V segments were called functional above 56.7% productive rearrangements and were called segregating when the between-donor standard deviation exceeded 5%. A statistical classification framework was developed to diagnose cytomegalovirus status using the catalog of TCR beta chain sequences. A later analysis assigned V and J genes by comparing TCR nucleotide sequences with IMGT/GENE-DB human TR gene sequences. In a later analysis, CDR3 sequences and most-parsimonious VDJ recombination scenarios were assigned using the TCRdist pipeline. In a later analysis, each TCR beta chain was defined by its CDR3 amino acid sequence together with its V-gene family, and reads lacking a unique V-gene family were excluded. In a later analysis, 500 to 650 highly shared, low-generation-probability nucleotide sequences were removed to address suspected cross-contamination and a sequencing artifact. In a later analysis, a clonal expansion index for each public chain was calculated from normalized within-repertoire ranks of inferred template counts. In a later analysis, generation probabilities were computed with a VDJ recombination model fitted to out-of-frame rearrangements, and the resulting probabilities were checked against IGoR. In a later analysis, hypergeometric tests were used to score TCR-TCR, TCR-HLA and TCR-CMV co-occurrence, with a repertoire-size bias correction applied to TCR pairs. A later analysis estimated false discovery rates by permuting HLA or CMV assignments 20 times. A later analysis grouped co-occurring TCRs with DBSCAN, adding TCRdist sequence similarity when clustering within HLA-allele-positive subsets. Repertoires with fewer than 30,000 or more than 120,000 public chains were left out of co-occurrence clustering, as were five repertoires with anomalous nucleotide sharing. The immuneACCESS repertoire file appears here via TCRdb, limited to in-frame rearrangements. These files lack a portion of the clones; in checked studies, under half of the deficit traces to unresolved V genes, and the cause of the others is not known. V and J calls and clone size are copied from that table; D and trimming were computed from the DNA. The sample table on file contains 200,000 or so clones. Together, the top ten hold roughly 0.74% of the sample.

What the study reported, not specific to this receptor: A later genetic analysis reported fewer N-insertions in productive TCRs among donors in an Asian-associated ancestry cluster than the roughly 640-donor mean. In vitro tests confirmed that a few of the cytomegalovirus-associated TCR beta chains recognize cytomegalovirus antigens. The classifier was reported to diagnose cytomegalovirus status with high specificity and sensitivity in both the original and validation cohorts. Most TCR sequences were seen in very few donors, while some public TCRs were found in many individuals. A group of highly shared sequence variants was considered likely to be a technical artifact of the sequencing pipeline. A later analysis associated 16,951 TCR beta sequences with specific HLA alleles at a false discovery rate of 0.05. Linkage disequilibrium might explain the correlated functional status among segregating V segments, but an unknown experimental factor could not be excluded. The study listed 164 TCR beta chains as associated with cytomegalovirus. According to a later analysis, parvovirus B19, influenza, CMV and Epstein-Barr virus appeared linked to several top co-occurrence clusters. The earlier analysis of almost 600 of the donors excluded 15 to 20 rarely observed V segments, including chromosome 9 orphons, because counts were too low. Presence/absence analyses assumed roughly uniform sequencing depth across donors, an assumption that may not hold. In a later analysis, the rate of TCR association differed among HLA loci, with DRB1 alleles having the most associated TCRs and HLA-C alleles having the fewest. A later analysis found that HLA-associated TCR beta chains were more clonally expanded and had lower generation probabilities than equally common non-associated chains. CMV serostatus was the only immune exposure information available for the cohort. In an earlier analysis of approximately 600 of the donors, most TCR beta V segments were observed in productive rearrangements about 87% or about 30% of the time, broadly matching IMGT annotations. Strong co-occurrence of HLA alleles, especially DR and DQ, made assigning TCR associations to individual alleles difficult. A later genetic analysis associated a missense DCLRE1C variant with V-gene and J-gene trimming of TCR beta chains, and an independent cohort replicated the association. In this cohort, only TCR beta chains were sequenced, and detectable features were limited by the absence of alpha or paired-chain data. The authors suggested that the approach could potentially be extended to other disease states and immunological phenotypes. A further reported finding was that TCR beta sequences accurately predicted the HLA-A and HLA-B alleles for most subjects in the first cohort. According to a later analysis, most CMV-associated TCR beta chains appeared to be HLA-restricted, and the HLA associations seemed to be driven largely by CMV exposure. Because HLA typing was unavailable for some donors at each locus, only the typed subset was used in association tests. The 87-base-pair reads could not distinguish some IMGT-functional V segments, including TRBV6-2 and TRBV6-3, so those segments were excluded.

The cohort was made up of approximately 700 healthy bone marrow donors. Cohort members were all nominally healthy when sampled, although unrecorded immune exposures were likely present. The donor was CMV seronegative and was included in the group of approximately 350 seronegative cohort members. Every donor gave a peripheral blood sample, and the peripheral blood mononuclear cells from that sample were used for TCR beta sequencing. Genomic DNA extraction from the blood cell samples was performed with the Qiagen DNeasy Blood Extraction Kit. The clonotype comes from a boy aged 5 to 17 in good health and CMV-seronegative. Here the chain combines TRBV27 and TRBJ1-1; the D gene cannot be resolved reliably. The sample was PBMCs. The CDR3 region reads CASIHFSEAFF. The DNA sequence reads TGTGCCAGCATCCACTTTTCTGAAGCTTTCTTT.